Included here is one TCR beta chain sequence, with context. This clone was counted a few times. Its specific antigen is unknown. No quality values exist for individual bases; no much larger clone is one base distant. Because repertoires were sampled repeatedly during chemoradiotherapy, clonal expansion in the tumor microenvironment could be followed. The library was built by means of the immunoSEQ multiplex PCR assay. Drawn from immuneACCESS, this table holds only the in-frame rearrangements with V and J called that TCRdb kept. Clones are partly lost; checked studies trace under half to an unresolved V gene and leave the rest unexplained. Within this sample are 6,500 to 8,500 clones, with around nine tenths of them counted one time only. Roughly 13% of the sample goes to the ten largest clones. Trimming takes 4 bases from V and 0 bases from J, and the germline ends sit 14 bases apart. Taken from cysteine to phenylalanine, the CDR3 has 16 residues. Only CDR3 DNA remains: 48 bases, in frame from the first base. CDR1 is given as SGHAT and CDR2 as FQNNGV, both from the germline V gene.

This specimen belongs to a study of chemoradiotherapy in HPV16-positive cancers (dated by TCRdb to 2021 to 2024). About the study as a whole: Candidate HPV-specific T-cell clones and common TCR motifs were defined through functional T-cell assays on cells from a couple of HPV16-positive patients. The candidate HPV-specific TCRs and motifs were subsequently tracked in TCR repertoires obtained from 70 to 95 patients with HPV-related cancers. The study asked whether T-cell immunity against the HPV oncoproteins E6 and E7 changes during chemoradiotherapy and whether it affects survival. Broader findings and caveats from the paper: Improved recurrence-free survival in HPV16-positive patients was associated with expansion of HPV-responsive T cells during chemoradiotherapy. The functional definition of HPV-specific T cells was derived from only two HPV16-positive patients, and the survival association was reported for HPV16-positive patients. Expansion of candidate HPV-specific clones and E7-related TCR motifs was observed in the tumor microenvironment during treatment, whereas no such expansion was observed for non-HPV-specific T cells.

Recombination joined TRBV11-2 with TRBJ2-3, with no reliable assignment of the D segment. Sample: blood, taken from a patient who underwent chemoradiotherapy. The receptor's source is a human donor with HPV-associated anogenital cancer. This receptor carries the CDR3 CASSYRGSPSTDTQYF. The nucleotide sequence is TGTGCCAGCAGCTATAGAGGTTCGCCCAGCACAGATACGCAGTATTTT.